This T cell receptor beta chain was recorded in a study of T cells in Graves' hyperthyroidism and ophthalmopathy. RNA transcripts served as the template for amplifying TCR beta CDR3 regions. Carried out on the TCR CDR3, a first-round RT-PCR used the HTBI primer set. MiXCR, applied by TCRdb to the multiplex PCR reads, yields one record per CDR3 protein. The sample includes hundreds of thousands of distinct CDR3 sequences, about 45% seen only once; the top ten take about 7.9%. General observations from the study: Ophthalmopathy got predicted by the model a median roughly 6.1 months before its onset. Appearing also in blood were most of the thyroid clonotypes expanded above 0.001.

Patients were excluded for uncontrolled infection, other autoimmune disease, pregnancy or lactation. This clonotype was counted a few times. The target antigen is unknown. The sample consisted of peripheral blood or thyroid tissue (not recorded which). The TCR sequence derives from a woman aged 18-30 years with Graves' hyperthyroidism.

The CDR3 sequence is CASSSDRGFEKLFF. The CDR3 bases are TGTGCCAGCTCCAGTGACAGGGGGTTTGAAAAACTGTTTTTT. This chain connects TRBV7-8 to TRBJ1-4; 9 nucleotides match TRBD1. The J segment lost 7 bases and the V segment lost 8 bases, leaving 8 bases of the junction unmatched. The CDR3 is made up of 14 amino acids. The germline V gene encodes CDR1 SGHVS and CDR2 FQNEAQ.